These 27 T cell receptor beta chains came from one sample sequenced in a study of control samples from healthy donors and cancer patients. Generated by immunoSEQ multiplex PCR, the TCRdb table keeps only in-frame clones and is missing some. The repertoire holds 75,000 to 100,000 clones, with roughly 82% as singletons. The sequencing sample was made of blood. Receptors were obtained from a man aged 60 to 69 in good health.

The V gene is TRBV2, the J gene TRBJ1-2; 7 bases line up with TRBD1. Losses at the gene ends were 3 bases for V and 8 bases for J; bases not matched to a gene: 6. Germline CDR1 reads SNHLY; CDR2 reads FYNNEI. The CDR3 is made up of 13 amino acids. Here the CDR3 reads CASSETGPGGYTF. DNA of the CDR3: TGTGCCAGCAGTGAGACAGGGCCCGGCGGCTACACCTTC.

This chain joins TRBV15 and TRBJ2-7; TRBD1 aligns across 8 bases. The germline V gene encodes CDR1 LNHNV and CDR2 YYDKDF (reference sequence). CDR3 length equals 14 residues. V was clipped by 0 bases and J by 7 bases; unmatched bases: 5. In nucleotides, the CDR3 is TGTGCCACCAGCAGAGATCCCCGACAGGGGGAGCAGTACTTC. As protein: CATSRDPRQGEQYF. Supplemented by reference TRBV15 and TRBJ2-7, the full variable domain reads DAMVIQNPRYQVTQFGKPVTLSCSQTLNHNVMYWYQQKSSQAPKLLFHYYDKDFNNEADTPDNFQSRRPNTSFCFLDIRSPGLGDTAMYLCATSRDPRQGEQYFGPGTRLTVT.

The chain is built from TRBV5-1 and TRBJ1-4, with 7 nucleotides matching TRBD1. From germline, CDR1 is SGHRS and CDR2 YFSETQ. This CDR3 is 15 amino acids long. The junction had 7 bases not matched to a gene; V was cut back by 4 bases and J by 4 bases. As DNA, the CDR3 is TGCGCCAGCAGCGCCGGGACAGAGGTTAATGAAAAACTGTTTTTT. Encoded protein: CASSAGTEVNEKLFF.

This clone is a singleton in its sample. This rearrangement joins TRBV9 to TRBJ2-1; D unclear. Germline V gene sequence: CDR1 SGDLS, CDR2 YYNGEE. The CDR3 loop spans 13 amino acids. V lost 4 bases, J lost 10 bases, and 15 bases lay in between. The CDR3: CASSPSPLAEQFF. CDR3 coding DNA: TGTGCCAGCAGCCCGTCTCCCCTCGCGGAGCAGTTCTTC.

This sequence joins TRBV25-1 and TRBJ2-7; 8 bases are a match to TRBD1. J lost 3 bases, V lost 3 bases, and 7 bases had no gene match. The germline CDR1 and CDR2 sequences are MGHDK and SYGVNS. This CDR3 has 15 residues. This CDR3 is CASSDGQTGVYEQYF. The CDR3 DNA reads as TGTGCCAGCAGTGACGGGCAGACAGGGGTCTACGAGCAGTACTTC.

V and J are TRBV6-1 and TRBJ1-6; 7 bases are a match to TRBD1. The CDR3 consists of 17 residues. Per the germline V gene, CDR1 is MNHNS and CDR2 is SASEGT. The junction had 9 bases not matched to a gene; V was cut back by 6 bases and J by 1 base. For the CDR3, the DNA is TGTGCCAGCAGGGAAACAGGGGCAGGGTCCTATAATTCACCCCTCCACTTT. It translates to CASRETGAGSYNSPLHF.

The chain is built from TRBV6-5 and TRBJ2-7; D tentatively reads TRBD1 or TRBD2 (5 bases each). V lost 7 bases and J 0 bases, leaving 16 bases between the germline ends. The CDR3 contains 15 residues. Per germline, CDR1 MNHEY and CDR2 SVGAGI. The CDR3 DNA follows: TGTGCCAGCAAGGTGGGACCCCGAAACTCCTACGAGCAGTACTTC. Translation: CASKVGPRNSYEQYF.

The V call is TRBV11-2, the J call TRBJ1-6; the D gene is possibly TRBD1 (5 bases). CDR3 length equals 14 residues. In germline, CDR1 is SGHAT, CDR2 FQNNGV. Trimming left V 1 base short and J 10 bases short, with 11 bases between. In DNA form, the CDR3 reads TGTGCCAGCAGCTTAGGGGGACTAGGCTCACCCCTCCACTTT. Translated, it gives CASSLGGLGSPLHF.

The chain recombines TRBV25-1 with TRBJ1-1; D gene unclear. This CDR3 comprises 15 residues. The germline V gene encodes CDR1 MGHDK and CDR2 SYGVNS. With 1 base removed from V and 6 bases from J, the gap between germline ends came to 15 bases. The CDR3 region has the DNA TGTGCCAGCAGTGAATCCGTTGGGGAAAGGGCTGAAGCTTTCTTT. Translated, it gives CASSESVGERAEAFF.

V gene TRBV7-8 combines with J gene TRBJ2-7; D ambiguous. The V end was cut by 6 bases, the J end by 2 bases, with 11 bases between. There are 13 residues in the CDR3. Germline V CDR1 and CDR2: SGHVS, FQNEAQ. In DNA, the CDR3 is TGTGCCAGCAGTTCCACCCGGCCCTACGAGCAGTACTTC. Its protein product is CASSSTRPYEQYF. The full variable domain, rest sourced from reference TRBV7-8 and TRBJ2-7, is GAGVSQSPRYKVAKRGQDVALRCDPISGHVSLFWYQQALGQGPEFLTYFQNEAQLDKSGLPSDRFFAERPEGSVSTLKIQRTQQEDSAVYLCASSSTRPYEQYFGPGTRLTVT.

The chain joins TRBV6-5 to TRBJ2-7; 8 nucleotides line up with TRBD2. V lost 5 bases and J lost 6; bases outside the gene matches: 12. The CDR3 spans 15 residues. Germline CDR1 MNHEY, CDR2 SVGAGI. The CDR3 nucleotides read TGTGCCAGCAGTAGAGACCCGGGGGGGTATGTCGAGCAGTACTTC. As protein: CASSRDPGGYVEQYF.

The chain links TRBV5-6 to TRBJ1-1, with TRBD1 as a possible D gene (5 bases). Germline V gene data show CDR1 as SGHDT and CDR2 as YYEEEE. V gave up 0 bases and J gave up 1 base, with 10 bases separating them. This CDR3 region has 15 residues. The CDR3 DNA reads as TGTGCCAGCAGCTTGGTTCAGGGCCGGAACACTGAAGCTTTCTTT. As protein: CASSLVQGRNTEAFF.

The rearrangement joins TRBV29-1 to TRBJ2-7, with 8 bases lining up with TRBD2. The J segment lost 3 bases and the V segment lost 7 bases, leaving 8 bases of the junction unmatched. CDR3 length: 13 residues. The germline V gene encodes CDR1 SQVTM and CDR2 ANQGSEA. CDR3 nucleotides: TGCAGCGCCGGGGGGGGCACTAGCTACGAGCAGTACTTC. Its translation is CSAGGGTSYEQYF.

V gene TRBV6-4 combines with J gene TRBJ1-5; D unclear. Germline CDR1 reads MRHNA; CDR2 reads SNTAGT. V was cut by 2 bases and J by 0 bases, with 8 bases left in between. The CDR3 covers 15 residues. Here the CDR3 reads CASSDGWGSNQPQHF. CDR3 bases: TGTGCCAGCAGTGACGGATGGGGTAGCAATCAGCCCCAGCATTTT.

The chain joins TRBV29-1 to TRBJ2-7; 7 bases agree with TRBD1. After removal of 6 bases from V and 3 bases from J, the junction contained 11 bases not matched to a gene. CDR3 size: 14 residues. Germline assignment: CDR1 SQVTM and CDR2 ANQGSEA. This chain's CDR3 is CSVEPTGPNYEQYF. CDR3 DNA: TGCAGCGTGGAACCGACAGGGCCCAACTACGAGCAGTACTTC.

This chain links TRBV18 with TRBJ1-5, with D possibly TRBD1 on 6 matching bases. The V end lost 2 bases, the J end lost 5 bases, and 13 bases lay between the germline ends. This CDR3 is 15 amino acids long. The germline V gene encodes CDR1 KGHSH and CDR2 LQKENI. The CDR3 protein is CASSPSWGADQPQHF. The CDR3 DNA is TGTGCCAGCTCACCATCATGGGGGGCCGATCAGCCCCAGCATTTT.

The V gene is TRBV2, the J gene TRBJ2-1, with D possibly TRBD2 on 6 matching bases. The CDR3 sequence is 18 residues long. Between the trimmed V and J ends, which lost 0 bases and 7 bases, there was a span of 22 bases. Looked up from germline, CDR1 is SNHLY and CDR2 is FYNNEI. The CDR3 DNA sequence: TGTGCCAGCAGTGAAGCGGGCCACTGGGCGGGGCTGGGTAATGAGCAGTTCTTC. Translated, it gives CASSEAGHWAGLGNEQFF.

The chain couples TRBV7-8 to TRBJ2-2; possible D gene TRBD2, 5 bases. Germline assignment: CDR1 SGHVS and CDR2 FQNEAQ. There are 13 residues in the CDR3. Trimming removed 1 base at V and 5 bases at J, with 5 bases between. CDR3 sequence (DNA): TGTGCCAGCAGCTTAGAGCGGACCGGGGAGCTGTTTTTT. Amino acid sequence: CASSLERTGELFF.

The chain couples TRBV6-1 to TRBJ2-5, with D possibly TRBD2 on 7 matching bases. V was trimmed by 2 bases and J by 1 base, leaving 11 bases between them. The CDR3 totals 15 residues. The germline gives CDR1 MNHNS, CDR2 SASEGT. CDR3 DNA sequence: TGTGCCAGCAGTGAATTCGGGGGGCTCCAAGAGACCCAGTACTTC. Its translation: CASSEFGGLQETQYF.

This chain joins TRBV6-1 and TRBJ2-2; D ambiguous. Germline values: CDR1 MNHNS, CDR2 SASEGT. This CDR3 is built from 14 residues. The ends were cut back, 1 base at V and 7 bases at J, with 10 bases in the middle. CDR3 sequence: CASSEDGVNGELFF. The CDR3 nucleotides are TGTGCCAGCAGTGAAGATGGGGTAAACGGGGAGCTGTTTTTT.

The chain couples TRBV5-4 to TRBJ2-7; no firm D call. Per the germline V gene, CDR1 is SGHNT and CDR2 is YYREEE (reference sequence). There are 18 residues in the CDR3. Between the trimmed V and J ends, which lost 1 base and 1 base, there was a span of 21 bases. CDR3 in amino acids: CASSLKSPAAPRSYEQYF. CDR3 nucleotides: TGTGCCAGCAGCTTGAAGTCGCCGGCAGCCCCTCGGTCCTACGAGCAGTACTTC.

The chain employs TRBV24-1 and TRBJ2-7; D is uncertain. Germline assignment: CDR1 KGHDR and CDR2 SFDVKD. V was trimmed by 1 base and J by 0 bases, leaving 9 bases between them. The CDR3 runs 15 residues. The CDR3 DNA sequence: TGTGCCACCAGTGATTTCGCGGACGGCTCCTACGAGCAGTACTTC. This translates into CATSDFADGSYEQYF.

The rearrangement links TRBV12-5 to TRBJ1-1; 8 nucleotides agree with TRBD1. After removal of 6 bases from V and 1 base from J, the junction contained 4 bases not matched to a gene. Germline assignment: CDR1 LGHNT and CDR2 FRNRAP. The CDR3 spans 14 residues. CDR3 sequence: CASGPGTGNTEAFF. The CDR3 DNA reads as TGTGCTAGTGGCCCGGGGACAGGGAACACTGAAGCTTTCTTT.

This clone was picked up one time. The rearrangement links TRBV5-8 to TRBJ2-1; D is possibly TRBD1 (5 bases). The CDR3 loop spans 14 amino acids. Trimming took 3 bases from V and 3 from J, leaving 10 bases between them. CDR1 and CDR2 (germline): SGHTS, YDEGEE. The CDR3 coding sequence is TGTGCCAGCAGCTCCTGGACATTCTACAATGAGCAGTTCTTC. Its protein is CASSSWTFYNEQFF.

The V gene is TRBV30, the J gene TRBJ2-7, with TRBD1 identical over 9 bases. CDR3 size: 14 residues. CDR1 GTSNPN and CDR2 SVGIG come from the germline V gene (reference sequence). The J segment lost 6 bases and the V segment lost 3 bases, leaving 9 bases of the junction unmatched. This CDR3 is CAWRGGQGPVEQYF. CDR3 sequence (DNA): TGTGCCTGGAGGGGGGGACAGGGACCCGTCGAGCAGTACTTC.

J is TRBJ2-7 and V is TRBV13; D is ambiguous. V lost 4 bases, J lost 4 bases, and 8 bases lay in between. The CDR3 is 12 residues long. Germline values: CDR1 PRHDT, CDR2 FYEKMQ (reference sequence). In nucleotides, the CDR3 is TGTGCCAGCAGCTCCGGGTCATACGAGCAGTACTTC. Its translation: CASSSGSYEQYF.

V usage is TRBV25-1 and J usage is TRBJ1-6, with 7 bases aligning to TRBD1. This CDR3 spans 14 amino acids. Germline-derived CDR1 and CDR2 are MGHDK and SYGVNS. The junction had 6 bases not matched to a gene; V was cut back by 4 bases and J by 9 bases. The CDR3 spells CASSGTGEPSPLHF. The CDR3 region has the DNA TGTGCCAGCAGTGGGACAGGAGAGCCTTCACCCCTCCACTTT.